The entry below describes one T cell receptor beta chain. The antigen is unknown. The cDNA for TCR beta came from 5'RACE template switching with UMIs. TCRdb reprocessed the 5' RACE reads and stores each CDR3 protein as one record, lacking DNA. The sample totals over 350,000 distinct CDR3 sequences. The data stem from a study of T cells expressing NK-cell markers. Study summary: Repertoires of TCR beta were obtained from T cells sorted as CD3+CD56+NKG2C+, CD3+CD56+NKG2C- and CD3+CD56-NKG2C+. Seven of the eight sequenced donors were HCMV-seropositive; one was seronegative.

The CDR3 has 15 amino acids. Germline assignment: CDR1 MGHDK and CDR2 SYGVNS. Study outcomes and limitations: Dominant NKG2C+ clonotype frequencies of roughly 1.0-7.5% of CD8+ T cells were measured in about 6 donors.

This sequence was found in a woman aged 45-60 years in good health. Sequenced: blood T cells: a sorted CD56 or NKG2C T cell subset, CD4+ or CD8+ T cells, or bulk PBMC T cells (not recorded which). This rearrangement joins TRBV25-1 to TRBJ1-2; TCRdb's D call of TRBD1 is untestable without DNA. The CDR3 here is CASSDPGQGDYGYTF.